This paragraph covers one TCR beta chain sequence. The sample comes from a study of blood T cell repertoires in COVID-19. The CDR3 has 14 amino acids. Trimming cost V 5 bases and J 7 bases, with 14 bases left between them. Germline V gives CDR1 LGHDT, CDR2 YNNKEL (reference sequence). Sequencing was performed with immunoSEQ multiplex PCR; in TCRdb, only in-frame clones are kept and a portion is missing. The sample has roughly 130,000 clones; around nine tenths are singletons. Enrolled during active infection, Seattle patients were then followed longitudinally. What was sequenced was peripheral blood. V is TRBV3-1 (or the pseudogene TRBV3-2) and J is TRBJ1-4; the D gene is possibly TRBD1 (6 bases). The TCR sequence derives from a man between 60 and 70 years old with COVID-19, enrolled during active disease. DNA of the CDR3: TGTGCCAGCAGCAAGACAGGAGGAGGTGAAAAACTGTTTTTT. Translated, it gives CASSKTGGGEKLFF.